The 28 T cell receptor beta chains in this list originate from one sample, sequenced in a study of blood T cell repertoires in COVID-19. Produced via immunoSEQ multiplex PCR; TCRdb's table is partial and in-frame only. The data show fewer than 350,000 clones, 85% seen once. Source material: PBMCs or T cells enriched from blood (not recorded which). These receptors were collected from a woman aged 25-40 years who had been exposed to COVID-19.

Here the CDR3 reads CASSRRGAENIQYF. CDR3 coding DNA: TGTGCCAGTAGTAGGCGGGGGGCTGAAAACATTCAGTACTTC. The rearrangement uses TRBV19 and TRBJ2-4, with 8 bases fitting TRBD2. CDR1 is LNHDA and CDR2 is SQIVND in the germline V gene (reference sequence). The CDR3 consists of 14 residues. V shed 4 bases, J shed 5 bases, and the junction held 4 bases outside the gene matches.

This chain links TRBV9 with TRBJ1-4; D unclear. The length of the CDR3 is 13 residues. Per the germline V gene, CDR1 is SGDLS and CDR2 is YYNGEE. V was trimmed by 3 bases and J by 5 bases, leaving 8 bases between them. The CDR3 bases are TGTGCCAGCAGCGAAGTGGGCAATGAAAAACTGTTTTTT. As protein: CASSEVGNEKLFF.

The chain employs TRBV3-1 (or the pseudogene TRBV3-2) and TRBJ1-2; no clear D. The CDR3 is made up of 14 amino acids. Trimming shortened V by 4 bases and J by 5 bases, and 14 bases separated the two germline ends. Germline CDR1 is LGHDT and CDR2 is YNNKEL (reference sequence). CDR3 protein: CASSRSGSFYGYTF. The DNA of the CDR3 is TGTGCCAGCAGCCGATCGGGGTCATTTTATGGCTACACCTTC.

This chain links TRBV9 with TRBJ1-1; 10 bases map to TRBD1. This CDR3 spans 14 amino acids. Per the germline V gene, CDR1 is SGDLS and CDR2 is YYNGEE. J lost 5 bases, V lost 1 base, and 2 bases had no gene match. The CDR3 loop is CASSVRTGGTEAFF. CDR3 bases: TGTGCCAGCAGCGTAAGGACAGGGGGGACTGAAGCTTTCTTT.

The genes are TRBV7-3 and TRBJ1-1; D gene uncertain. Trimming stripped 5 bases from V and 4 bases from J, with 17 bases between. Looked up from germline, CDR1 is SGHTA and CDR2 is FQGTGA. The CDR3 loop spans 15 amino acids. The CDR3 DNA is TGTGCCAGCAGCCCCGACCCAAATCCGGGCACTGAAGCTTTCTTT. Protein product: CASSPDPNPGTEAFF.

This chain uses TRBV19 with TRBJ1-1; 7 bases align to TRBD1. Trimming took 7 bases from V and 5 from J; bases not matched to a gene: 7. The CDR3 sequence is 13 residues long. Germline CDR1 is LNHDA and CDR2 is SQIVND (reference sequence). For the CDR3, the DNA is TGTGCCAGTAAACCGGGACAGAAAACTGAAGCTTTCTTT. It is translated as CASKPGQKTEAFF.

The V call is TRBV27, the J call TRBJ2-3, with 9 bases fitting TRBD1. CDR1 is MNHEY, CDR2 SMNVEV, per germline (reference sequence). Trimming at V came to 7 bases and at J to 3 bases, leaving 8 bases not matched to a gene. The CDR3 sequence is 15 residues long. The chain's CDR3 is CASTSPGTGTDTQYF. As DNA, the CDR3 is TGTGCCAGCACCAGTCCCGGGACAGGGACAGATACGCAGTATTTT.

The chain links TRBV6-2 or TRBV6-3 to TRBJ2-7; D unresolved. V lost 5 bases, J lost 2 bases, and 4 bases lay in between. Germline V gives CDR1 MNHEY, CDR2 SVGEGT. CDR3 length: 11 residues. CDR3 protein: CASSQAYEQYF. The CDR3, as DNA: TGTGCCAGCAGTCAGGCCTACGAGCAGTACTTC.

The chain links TRBV6-5 to TRBJ1-2, with no clear D. The V end lost 4 bases, the J end lost 4 bases, and 16 bases lay between the germline ends. This CDR3 comprises 15 residues. The germline CDR1 and CDR2 sequences are MNHEY and SVGAGI. The CDR3 nucleotides read TGTGCCAGCAGTTCTATGGAGCGGAAGGGCTATGGCTACACCTTC. Translated, it gives CASSSMERKGYGYTF.

This chain connects TRBV27 to TRBJ2-1; 8 nucleotides match TRBD1. The CDR3 contains 17 residues. In germline, CDR1 is MNHEY, CDR2 SMNVEV (reference sequence). Trimming took 0 bases from V and 3 from J; bases not matched to a gene: 7. CDR3 sequence: CASSLSGQVLIYNEQFF. The DNA of the CDR3 is TGTGCCAGCAGTTTATCGGGACAGGTCCTGATCTACAATGAGCAGTTCTTC.

In its sample, this clone was seen a few times. V is TRBV5-1 and J is TRBJ1-6; 8 bases are a match to TRBD1. This CDR3 has 17 residues. J was trimmed by 6 bases and V by 0 bases; bases with no gene match: 8. Germline lookup yields CDR1 SGHRS and CDR2 YFSETQ. Here the CDR3 DNA reads TGCGCCAGCAGCTTGGTTACAGGGGGAAGAAGTAATTCACCCCTCCACTTT. This codes for CASSLVTGGRSNSPLHF.

V and J are TRBV19 and TRBJ2-1, with 8 bases identical to TRBD2. The CDR3 contains 14 residues. V dropped 8 bases and J dropped 3; count of bases not matched to a gene: 6. From germline, CDR1 is LNHDA and CDR2 SQIVND (reference sequence). The CDR3 here is CASEAGESYNEQFF. For the CDR3, the DNA is TGTGCCAGTGAAGCGGGGGAAAGCTACAATGAGCAGTTCTTC.

The V and J genes are TRBV10-2 and TRBJ2-2; 11 bases map to TRBD2. The ends lost 6 bases at V and 4 bases at J; junction bases unmatched: 7. There are 16 residues in the CDR3. Germline CDR1 and CDR2: WSHSY and SAAADI. The CDR3 DNA reads as TGCGCCAGCAGGACCTTCCTAGCGGGGGGCACCGGGGAGCTGTTTTTT. Amino acids: CASRTFLAGGTGELFF.

V and J are TRBV4-1 and TRBJ2-7; the match to TRBD2 covers 12 bases. J gave up 6 bases and V 2 bases, and 8 bases lay outside the gene matches. In germline, CDR1 is MGHRA, CDR2 YSYEKL. The length of the CDR3 is 16 residues. CDR3 region: CASSQTATSGRSEQYF. For the CDR3, the DNA is TGCGCCAGCAGCCAAACCGCGACTAGCGGGAGAAGCGAGCAGTACTTC.

This chain connects TRBV3-1 (or the pseudogene TRBV3-2) to TRBJ1-5; maybe TRBD1 (5 bases). The CDR3 sequence is 12 residues long. Trimming shortened V by 8 bases and J by 12 bases, and 17 bases separated the two germline ends. CDR1 is LGHDT and CDR2 is YNNKEL in the germline V gene (reference sequence). The CDR3 DNA follows: TGTGCCAGCCAGGGTGCCGGTGCGCTCCAGCATTTT. Translating gives CASQGAGALQHF.

V is TRBV7-9 and J is TRBJ2-1, with D unresolved. Trimming cost V 2 bases and J 5 bases, with 10 bases left between them. CDR3 size: 14 residues. Germline assignment: CDR1 SEHNR and CDR2 FQNEAQ (reference sequence). Here the CDR3 reads CASSLTSSHNEQFF. The CDR3 DNA reads as TGTGCCAGCAGCTTAACTTCGTCCCACAATGAGCAGTTCTTC.

The V gene is TRBV28, the J gene TRBJ2-6; maybe TRBD1 (5 bases). Trimming removed 5 bases at V and 8 bases at J, with 13 bases between. This CDR3 region has 14 residues. Germline V CDR1 and CDR2: MDHEN, SYDVKM. The CDR3 DNA reads TGTGCCAGCAGTCCAGGGTTGTCCACCAACGTCCTGACTTTC. Its protein is CASSPGLSTNVLTF.

This chain connects TRBV11-2 to TRBJ2-7; D possibly corresponds to TRBD2 (7 bases). The germline V gene has CDR1 SGHAT and CDR2 FQNNGV. The CDR3 contains 14 residues. Trimming shortened V by 3 bases and J by 4 bases, and 13 bases separated the two germline ends. CDR3 DNA sequence: TGTGCCAGCAGCTTTAATGGGGGGGCTTACGAGCAGTACTTC. Encoded protein: CASSFNGGAYEQYF.

The chain is built from TRBV2 and TRBJ1-1, with D possibly being TRBD1 (6 bases). Germline-derived CDR1 and CDR2 are SNHLY and FYNNEI. This CDR3 is built from 16 residues. V dropped 8 bases and J dropped 4 bases, with 23 bases sitting between them. Here the CDR3 reads CASLKLENPRGTEAFF. The CDR3 DNA reads TGTGCCAGCCTAAAACTCGAAAACCCCAGGGGCACTGAAGCTTTCTTT.

This clone was counted ten times or more. The chain combines TRBV6-4 with TRBJ2-3; TRBD1 agrees at 7 bases. CDR3 size: 14 residues. In germline, CDR1 is MRHNA, CDR2 SNTAGT. After removal of 2 bases from V and 4 bases from J, the junction contained 3 bases not matched to a gene. CDR3 loop: CASSDVGGPDTQYF. The CDR3 nucleotides read TGTGCCAGCAGTGACGTAGGGGGCCCAGATACGCAGTATTTT.

On this clone itself: One base away lies a much larger clone, so this may be a sequencing read error. J is TRBJ1-6 and V is TRBV3-1 (or the pseudogene TRBV3-2), with D maybe TRBD1 (6 bases). The V and J ends lost 1 base and 0 bases respectively, with 7 bases between them. Germline V CDR1 and CDR2: LGHDT, YNNKEL (reference sequence). The CDR3 extends over 16 amino acids. The CDR3 loop is CASSQAGASYNSPLHF. In nucleotides, the CDR3 is TGTGCCAGCAGCCAAGCAGGGGCCTCCTATAATTCACCCCTCCACTTT.

This chain links TRBV3-1 (or the pseudogene TRBV3-2) with TRBJ2-7, with 7 nucleotides matching TRBD2. Germline V lookup: CDR1 LGHDT, CDR2 YNNKEL (reference sequence). The J segment lost 4 bases and the V segment lost 1 base, leaving 7 bases of the junction unmatched. This CDR3 region has 15 residues. Written as DNA, the CDR3 is TGTGCCAGCAGCCAAGTGGCCCTGGGGGGGTACGAGCAGTACTTC. Translation: CASSQVALGGYEQYF.

This rearrangement joins TRBV30 to TRBJ1-5; D remains ambiguous. The CDR3 is made up of 16 amino acids. V lost 0 bases and J 3 bases, leaving 15 bases between the germline ends. Per the germline V gene, CDR1 is GTSNPN and CDR2 is SVGIG (reference sequence). In DNA, the CDR3 is TGTGCCTGGAGTGTACGGGGAGTGCAGTACAATCAGCCCCAGCATTTT. It translates to CAWSVRGVQYNQPQHF.

The rearrangement links TRBV18 to TRBJ2-5, with D possibly being TRBD2 (6 bases). Trimming removed 0 bases from V and 4 bases from J, with 9 bases in between. CDR3 size: 14 residues. The germline V gene encodes CDR1 KGHSH and CDR2 LQKENI. The chain's CDR3 is CASSPPTGVETQYF. The CDR3 coding sequence is TGTGCCAGCTCACCACCGACGGGGGTAGAGACCCAGTACTTC. The complete variable domain, with remaining parts taken from reference TRBV18 and TRBJ2-5, reads NAGVMQNPRHLVRRRGQEARLRCSPMKGHSHVYWYRQLPEEGLKFMVYLQKENIIDESGMPKERFSAEFPKEGPSILRIQQVVRGDSAAYFCASSPPTGVETQYFGPGTRLLVL.

The V gene is TRBV5-1, the J gene TRBJ1-2; 9 nucleotides match TRBD1. The CDR3 extends over 14 amino acids. Germline-derived CDR1 and CDR2 are SGHRS and YFSETQ. Trimming took 4 bases from V and 2 from J; bases not matched to a gene: 3. The CDR3 bases are TGCGCCAGCAGCGAAGGGACAGGGAACTATGGCTACACCTTC. It yields the protein CASSEGTGNYGYTF.

This chain connects TRBV6-1 to TRBJ2-7; D is perhaps TRBD1 (6 bases). Trimming removed 0 bases at V and 4 bases at J, with 10 bases between. Germline values: CDR1 MNHNS, CDR2 SASEGT. The length of the CDR3 is 14 residues. CDR3 DNA: TGTGCCAGCAGTGAAGCGGGGGCGAGATACGAGCAGTACTTC. This gives the protein CASSEAGARYEQYF.

This clone has a single count. One end of the junction does not line up with germline, which may come from a read error. The chain uses TRBV2 and TRBJ2-7; TRBD2 matches at 10 bases. The CDR3 contains 15 residues. CDR1 is SNHLY, CDR2 FYNNEI, per germline. This CDR3 is CASIEVAGGSYEQYF. As DNA, the CDR3 is TGTGCCAGCATTGAAGTAGCGGGAGGCTCCTACGAGCAGTACTTC.

This chain connects TRBV12-5 to TRBJ1-1; D gene ambiguous. V shed 2 bases and J shed 4 bases, with 8 bases lying between them. This CDR3 has 13 residues. In germline, CDR1 is LGHNT, CDR2 FRNRAP. CDR3 nucleotides: TGTGCTAGTGGTTTGTCGTCAGGCACTGAAGCTTTCTTT. Its protein product is CASGLSSGTEAFF.